This TCR beta chain was sequenced in a study of T-cell memory formation after mild COVID-19. One entry per CDR3 protein, called by TCRdb with MiXCR from the 5' RACE reads. The sample has approximately 340,000 distinct CDR3 sequences, approximately 15% seen once. V lost 5 bases and J 2 bases, leaving 17 bases between the germline ends. Germline assignment: CDR1 MNHEY and CDR2 SVGEGT. CDR3 length equals 16 residues. This clonotype has more than one count but fewer than ten. Specimen: PBMCs or a T cell subset sorted from them (not recorded which). The sequence was obtained from a man aged 18 to 29 who had mild COVID-19 (a few samples of this study predate the infection). Cell type and time point are not known. This chain links TRBV6-2 or TRBV6-3 with TRBJ2-3; D gene ambiguous. CDR3 sequence reads: CASSLPRPSFTDTQYF. The DNA for the CDR3 is TGTGCCAGCAGTCTCCCCCGACCGAGCTTCACAGATACGCAGTATTTT.